This T cell receptor (beta chain) is from a study of T cell clonotyping in hematopoietic cell transplantation. With respect to this clone: Its antigen is as yet unknown.

V lost 4 bases, J lost 5 bases, and 12 bases lay in between. The CDR3 length is 13 residues. Germline V gene data show CDR1 as SGHRS and CDR2 as YFSETQ. Profiled with immunoSEQ multiplex PCR; TCRdb holds only in-frame clones, not every one. The sample records 29,000 or so clones, roughly 80% being singletons. Overall study results and limits: No sorting was done, leaving CD4 and CD8 contributions mixed. Recipient TCR diversity dropped after transplant; expanded clonotypes rose from day 30 to 180.

The time point was: recipient sample about 28 days before transplant, after cytoreduction. Blood collection times were about day -28 and days 30, 100, 180 posttransplant. The sequencing used peripheral blood mononuclear cells, collected before stem cell transplant. V and J are TRBV5-1 and TRBJ1-2, with D possibly matching TRBD1 (6 bases). The source of this sequence is a woman aged 30 to 39 with chronic myeloid leukemia. Some clones in this sample may be carry-over from other donors' samples. CDR3 protein: CASSTGTTYGYTF. The CDR3 DNA sequence: TGCGCCAGCAGCACCGGGACAACTTATGGCTACACCTTC.